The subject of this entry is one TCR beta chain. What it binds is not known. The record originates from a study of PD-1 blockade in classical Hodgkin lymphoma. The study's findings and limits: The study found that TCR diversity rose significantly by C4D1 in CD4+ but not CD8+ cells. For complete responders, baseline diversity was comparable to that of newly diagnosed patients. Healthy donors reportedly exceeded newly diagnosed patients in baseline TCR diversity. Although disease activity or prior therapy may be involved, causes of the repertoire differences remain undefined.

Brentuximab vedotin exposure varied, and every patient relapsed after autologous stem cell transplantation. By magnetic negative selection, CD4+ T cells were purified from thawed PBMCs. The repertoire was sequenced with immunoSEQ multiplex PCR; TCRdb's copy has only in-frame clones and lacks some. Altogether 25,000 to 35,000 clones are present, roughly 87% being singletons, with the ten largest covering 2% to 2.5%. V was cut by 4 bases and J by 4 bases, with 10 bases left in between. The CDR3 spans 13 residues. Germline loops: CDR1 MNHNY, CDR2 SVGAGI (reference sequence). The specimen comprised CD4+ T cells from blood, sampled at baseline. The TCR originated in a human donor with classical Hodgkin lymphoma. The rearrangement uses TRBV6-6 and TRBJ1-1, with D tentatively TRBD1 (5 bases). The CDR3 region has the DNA TGTGCCAGCAGTTCTCAGGGCCTCACTGAAGCTTTCTTT. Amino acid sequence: CASSSQGLTEAFF.